Following are 32 T cell receptor beta chains from one sample sequenced in a study of blood T cell repertoires in COVID-19. Clones were read by immunoSEQ multiplex PCR, and TCRdb kept only the in-frame ones, dropping some. The table records about 250,000 clones, about 93% of them present only once. The sequenced material came from peripheral blood. The receptor source for this set is a man under 40 with COVID-19, enrolled during active disease.

This rearrangement joins TRBV19 to TRBJ1-2, with 8 bases fitting TRBD1. Germline loops: CDR1 LNHDA, CDR2 SQIVND (reference sequence). V dropped 8 bases and J dropped 4; count of bases not matched to a gene: 0. The CDR3 extends over 11 amino acids. CDR3 sequence: CASGQGYGYTF. The DNA of the CDR3 is TGTGCCAGTGGACAGGGCTATGGCTACACCTTC.

V is TRBV11-2 and J is TRBJ1-3; D is undetermined. This CDR3 is 16 amino acids long. The V gene's germline CDR1 is SGHAT and CDR2 FQNNGV. Trimming cost V 1 base and J 0 bases, with 10 bases left between them. The CDR3 region is CASSLVGGLSGNTIYF. The CDR3 nucleotides are TGTGCCAGCAGCTTAGTAGGTGGGCTCTCTGGAAACACCATATATTTT.

This sequence joins TRBV6-5 and TRBJ2-2; 9 nucleotides line up with TRBD1. Trimming removed 6 bases from V and 6 bases from J; junction bases left unmatched: 5. The CDR3 loop spans 14 amino acids. Germline V CDR1 and CDR2: MNHEY, SVGAGI. Written as DNA, the CDR3 is TGTGCCAGCAGGGGACAGGGAAGGTCCGGGGAGCTGTTTTTT. Translating it yields CASRGQGRSGELFF.

The gene calls are TRBV7-9 and TRBJ2-3, with D unclear. Germline CDR1 and CDR2: SEHNR and FQNEAQ (reference sequence). Trimming cost V 8 bases and J 0 bases, with 15 bases left between them. This CDR3 region has 15 residues. In DNA, the CDR3 is TGTGCCAGCTCCAGTGGGCCCTCTAGCACAGATACGCAGTATTTT. This gives the protein CASSSGPSSTDTQYF.

The rearrangement links TRBV9 to TRBJ2-7; 8 bases are a match to TRBD1. CDR3 length: 15 residues. V shed 2 bases, J shed 0 bases, and the junction held 4 bases outside the gene matches. In germline, CDR1 is SGDLS, CDR2 YYNGEE. The CDR3: CASSVSGTGSYEQYF. The CDR3 DNA sequence: TGTGCCAGCAGCGTCTCCGGGACAGGCTCCTACGAGCAGTACTTC.

The gene calls are TRBV29-1 and TRBJ2-5; the D is unclear. The length of the CDR3 is 14 residues. V was shortened by 1 base and J by 5 bases, with 14 bases between the two germline ends. Germline CDR1 is SQVTM and CDR2 is ANQGSEA. CDR3 in DNA: TGCAGCGTTGAAGCCTCTCACAGACCGGAGACCCAGTACTTC. Protein product: CSVEASHRPETQYF.

The chain combines TRBV19 with TRBJ2-1; TRBD2 agrees at 8 bases. With 7 bases clipped from V and 7 bases from J, the junction kept 12 bases outside the gene matches. In germline, CDR1 is LNHDA, CDR2 SQIVND (reference sequence). The CDR3 has 15 residues. The CDR3 is CASTAPSGGGNEQFF. DNA of the CDR3: TGTGCCAGTACTGCCCCCAGCGGGGGAGGAAATGAGCAGTTCTTC.

The count of this clone is one. This sample also contains other DNA sequences that code for the same CDR3. CDR3 region: CASSLVRSSYNEQFF. The DNA of the CDR3 is TGTGCCAGCAGCTTAGTTAGGAGCTCCTACAATGAGCAGTTCTTC. The chain employs TRBV11-2 and TRBJ2-1; D unclear. The ends were cut back, 1 base at V and 0 bases at J, with 7 bases in the middle. Per germline, CDR1 SGHAT and CDR2 FQNNGV. The CDR3 contains 15 residues.

The chain has TRBV25-1 and TRBJ2-7, with D possibly being TRBD2 (7 bases). This CDR3 comprises 15 residues. V was trimmed by 7 bases and J by 13 bases, leaving 29 bases between them. Germline V gives CDR1 MGHDK, CDR2 SYGVNS. The chain's CDR3 is CASTPRGTGAGTIYF. The CDR3 nucleotides are TGTGCCAGCACACCAAGGGGAACGGGGGCAGGGACTATCTACTTC.

This chain uses TRBV4-1 with TRBJ1-1, with D unresolved. The CDR3 consists of 17 residues. V was clipped by 4 bases and J by 1 base, with 19 bases between them. The V gene's germline CDR1 is MGHRA and CDR2 YSYEKL. The CDR3 nucleotides read TGCGCCAGCAGCCCCCTCCCCCAATTGCGGTGGAACACTGAAGCTTTCTTT. Protein sequence: CASSPLPQLRWNTEAFF.

V is TRBV6-6 and J is TRBJ2-6; perhaps TRBD2 as D (6 bases). Trimming removed 7 bases from V and 0 bases from J, with 13 bases in between. The CDR3 totals 16 residues. Germline CDR1 and CDR2: MNHNY and SVGAGI (reference sequence). This CDR3 reads CASINGGNSGANVLTF. Here the CDR3 DNA reads TGTGCCAGCATCAACGGGGGTAACTCTGGGGCCAACGTCCTGACTTTC.

This clone showed up just a few times. V usage is TRBV5-1 and J usage is TRBJ2-3; TRBD1 agrees at 10 bases. Germline assignment: CDR1 SGHRS and CDR2 YFSETQ. The J segment lost 5 bases and the V segment lost 0 bases, leaving 12 bases of the junction unmatched. This CDR3 contains 18 residues. Here the CDR3 reads CASSLVAPTGQGLDTQYF. The DNA for the CDR3 is TGCGCCAGCAGCTTGGTTGCCCCCACGGGACAGGGGTTAGATACGCAGTATTTT.

The V gene is TRBV7-9, the J gene TRBJ2-7, with D maybe TRBD2 (5 bases). Trimming left V 7 bases short and J 4 bases short, with 14 bases between. Germline-derived CDR1 and CDR2 are SEHNR and FQNEAQ (reference sequence). The CDR3 has 13 residues. The CDR3 spells CASTLGREYEQYF. In DNA form, the CDR3 reads TGTGCCAGCACCCTAGGTAGGGAGTACGAGCAGTACTTC.

This clone was detected ten times or more. This sequence joins TRBV27 and TRBJ2-3; tentatively, D is TRBD2 (6 bases). The CDR3 spans 15 residues. In germline, CDR1 is MNHEY, CDR2 SMNVEV (reference sequence). Trimming took off 3 bases at V and 4 bases at J, with 14 bases between the two ends. CDR3 region: CASSFGGAAADTQYF. The DNA of the CDR3 is TGTGCCAGCAGTTTTGGCGGGGCGGCGGCAGATACGCAGTATTTT.

The chain carries TRBV10-2 and TRBJ2-3; D call uncertain. The CDR3 extends over 14 amino acids. Trimming left V 3 bases short and J 7 bases short, with 14 bases between. Looked up from germline, CDR1 is WSHSY and CDR2 is SAAADI. The CDR3 loop reads CASSDGGWINTQYF. CDR3 DNA sequence: TGCGCCAGCAGTGACGGCGGCTGGATAAATACGCAGTATTTT.

This rearrangement joins TRBV21-1 to TRBJ1-6. TRBV21-1 is assigned pseudogene status. The CDR3 has 10 amino acids. The CDR3 DNA is TGTGTCGTTAGCTCTTCACCCCTCCACTTT. Its translation is CVVSSSPLHF.

CDR3 protein: CASSLRGETQYF. Here the CDR3 DNA reads TGCGCCAGCAGCTTGAGGGGGGAGACCCAGTACTTC. V gene TRBV5-1 combines with J gene TRBJ2-5, with D possibly being TRBD1 (6 bases). The germline V and J ends were trimmed by 1 base and 5 bases, with 6 bases remaining between them. The germline V gene encodes CDR1 SGHRS and CDR2 YFSETQ. The length of the CDR3 is 12 residues.

CDR3 coding DNA: TGTGCCAGTAGCCCCTTCGCACTAGTTAAGGACACCGGGGAGCTGTTTTTT. This encodes CASSPFALVKDTGELFF. This chain connects TRBV19 to TRBJ2-2; possible D gene TRBD2, 5 bases. Trimming took 6 bases from V and 3 from J, leaving 20 bases between them. CDR1 and CDR2 from the germline V gene are LNHDA and SQIVND (reference sequence). The length of the CDR3 is 17 residues.

The gene calls are TRBV5-6 and TRBJ2-7; D might be TRBD1 (6 bases). The V end was cut by 0 bases, the J end by 2 bases, with 9 bases between. Germline-derived CDR1 and CDR2 are SGHDT and YYEEEE. This CDR3 comprises 14 residues. CDR3 in amino acids: CASSLAGAPYEQYF. The CDR3 nucleotides read TGTGCCAGCAGCTTGGCAGGGGCGCCCTACGAGCAGTACTTC. Using reference TRBV5-6 and TRBJ2-7 for the parts outside the CDR3, the full variable domain is DAGVTQSPTHLIKTRGQQVTLRCSPKSGHDTVSWYQQALGQGPQFIFQYYEEEERQRGNFPDRFSGHQFPNYSSELNVNALLLGDSALYLCASSLAGAPYEQYFGPGTRLTVT.

This clone was observed a single time. The genes are TRBV4-1 and TRBJ1-2, with 7 bases that match TRBD1. Germline V gene lookup returns CDR1 MGHRA and CDR2 YSYEKL. V trimming: 4 bases; J trimming: 6 bases; junction bases outside the gene matches: 14. The CDR3 runs 16 residues. The CDR3 coding sequence is TGCGCCAGCAGCCGGGATCTGGGCAGGGGGATTGATGGCTACACCTTC. Translated: CASSRDLGRGIDGYTF.

The CDR3 DNA follows: TGCAGCGTTTCCCCCCTGACAGGGGCCTTTAACTATGGCTACACCTTC. Its translation is CSVSPLTGAFNYGYTF. The rearrangement joins TRBV29-1 to TRBJ1-2; 8 bases align to TRBD1. J lost 1 base, V lost 5 bases, and 12 bases had no gene match. This CDR3 has 16 amino acids. Germline CDR1 and CDR2: SQVTM and ANQGSEA.

This chain joins TRBV15 and TRBJ2-5, with 10 bases fitting TRBD2. The CDR3 loop spans 16 amino acids. Losses at the gene ends were 0 bases for V and 5 bases for J; bases not matched to a gene: 6. The germline V gene encodes CDR1 LNHNV and CDR2 YYDKDF (reference sequence). As DNA, the CDR3 is TGTGCCACCAGCAGAGACCGGACTAGCGGCTTGGAGACCCAGTACTTC. It is translated as CATSRDRTSGLETQYF.

V and J are TRBV5-5 and TRBJ1-3; maybe TRBD1 (5 bases). Germline V CDR1 and CDR2: SGHKS, YYEKEE (reference sequence). The CDR3 is 16 residues long. The V gene lost 1 base and the J gene lost 4 bases, with 15 bases spanning the gap. The DNA of the CDR3 is TGTGCCAGCAGCTTGTCCAGGGTGGAATTCGGAAACACCATATATTTT. Translated: CASSLSRVEFGNTIYF.

The V and J genes are TRBV9 and TRBJ1-3; 8 bases fit TRBD1. CDR1 and CDR2 (germline): SGDLS, YYNGEE. V was pared by 1 base and J by 8 bases, with 11 bases of the junction left unmatched. The CDR3 length is 16 residues. The DNA for the CDR3 is TGTGCCAGCAGCGTAAGGACAGGGCAGGGGGTTGACACCATATATTTT. Its protein product is CASSVRTGQGVDTIYF.

The chain links TRBV4-2 to TRBJ2-7, with D tentatively TRBD2 (5 bases). V lost 1 base to trimming and J lost 4 bases, with 17 bases between them. The CDR3 totals 16 residues. Germline V gene sequence: CDR1 LGHNA, CDR2 YNFKEQ. CDR3 nucleotides: TGTGCCAGCAGCCAAGCAACCTTCGGACTCGGATACGAGCAGTACTTC. Translation gives CASSQATFGLGYEQYF.

The rearrangement links TRBV19 to TRBJ1-1, with a tentative D call TRBD1 (5 bases). Trimming cost V 7 bases and J 6 bases, with 24 bases left between them. The V gene's germline CDR1 is LNHDA and CDR2 SQIVND (reference sequence). This CDR3 spans 16 amino acids. CDR3 DNA sequence: TGTGCCAGTATACTAATGGGGGGGTCTTCCGTCGCTGAAGCTTTCTTT. Translation: CASILMGGSSVAEAFF.

The chain is built from TRBV25-1 and TRBJ2-1; 9 bases are a match to TRBD1. V lost 3 bases and J lost 15; bases outside the gene matches: 3. CDR1 MGHDK and CDR2 SYGVNS come from the germline V gene. The CDR3 loop spans 11 amino acids. The CDR3 coding sequence is TGTGCCAGCAGTGACGGGACAGGGATGTTCTTC. Protein product: CASSDGTGMFF.

This clone has only a few counts. The V and J genes are TRBV24-1 and TRBJ2-7; D perhaps matches TRBD1 (6 bases). V lost 7 bases and J 4 bases, leaving 16 bases between the germline ends. The CDR3 spans 14 residues. The germline gives CDR1 KGHDR, CDR2 SFDVKD. The CDR3: CATRVGQKNYEQYF. As DNA, the CDR3 is TGTGCCACCAGAGTAGGACAGAAAAATTACGAGCAGTACTTC.

The genes are TRBV19 and TRBJ1-1; D is perhaps TRBD1 (5 bases). This CDR3 has 15 amino acids. V lost 3 bases to trimming and J lost 4 bases, with 15 bases between them. Germline CDR1 LNHDA, CDR2 SQIVND (reference sequence). In DNA form, the CDR3 reads TGTGCCAGTAGTATGTCGCAGGGATTTGGCACTGAAGCTTTCTTT. Translation gives CASSMSQGFGTEAFF.

The chain couples TRBV11-3 to TRBJ1-4, with 7 bases fitting TRBD1. With V trimmed by 5 bases and J by 0 bases, 9 bases remained unmatched. Per the germline V gene, CDR1 is SGHNT and CDR2 is YENEEA. This CDR3 is built from 17 residues. This chain's CDR3 is CASSNPDRAPTNEKLFF. The DNA of the CDR3 is TGTGCCAGCAGCAACCCCGACAGGGCCCCAACTAATGAAAAACTGTTTTTT.

The chain recombines TRBV5-1 with TRBJ1-1; 7 bases match TRBD1. CDR1 is SGHRS and CDR2 is YFSETQ in the germline V gene. The CDR3 spans 16 residues. J was trimmed by 0 bases and V by 3 bases; bases with no gene match: 8. CDR3 in DNA: TGCGCCAGCAGCTCAACGACAGGGATCATGAACACTGAAGCTTTCTTT. This sequence encodes CASSSTTGIMNTEAFF.

The table lists this clone with a count of one. The chain employs TRBV19 and TRBJ2-3; 16 nucleotides match TRBD2. The CDR3 runs 15 residues. Trimming took 5 bases from V and 11 from J; bases not matched to a gene: 7. Germline CDR1 reads LNHDA; CDR2 reads SQIVND (reference sequence). The CDR3 DNA is TGTGCCAGTAGTCCGGGGACTAGCGGGGGGGCCTGGCAGTATTTT. It encodes CASSPGTSGGAWQYF.